A selection of T cell receptor beta chains follows, all from one sample in a study of metastatic and nonmetastatic thyroid tumors. TCRdb recomputed clones from the PCR reads via MiXCR. The sample contains about 9,300 clones, 25% to 30% of which appear only once. Sequences were obtained from tumor tissue. Source of these receptors: a female donor with papillary thyroid cancer or a benign thyroid nodule (not recorded which). Some clones in this sample may be carry-over from other donors' samples. The CDR3 runs from the conserved cysteine through the conserved F or W. D genes are given only for firm matches. Clone size is shown for a subset of rows, as once, few, many or a class of expanded clone.

>TRBV4-1|TRBJ1-4|-|once
CASSQGSILTNEKLFF
TGCGCCAGCAGCCAAGGCAGTATATTAACTAATGAAAAACTGTTTTTT
>TRBV6-2/TRBV6-3|TRBJ1-1|-|few
CASNPFSGGYTEAFF
TGTGCCAGCAACCCATTTAGCGGGGGGTACACTGAAGCTTTCTTT
>TRBV14|TRBJ2-2|-|many
CASSQERNSRYTGELFF
TGTGCCAGCAGCCAAGAGAGAAACAGCAGATACACCGGGGAGCTGTTTTTT
>TRBV11-2|TRBJ1-6|-|-
CASSFRVGRENSPLHF
TGTGCCAGCAGCTTTAGAGTAGGCAGGGAGAATTCACCCCTCCACTTT
>TRBV6-5|TRBJ2-7|TRBD2|few
CASSYSTRLAGLNEQYF
TGTGCCAGCAGTTACTCGACTAGGTTAGCGGGACTCAACGAGCAGTACTTC
>TRBV6-2/TRBV6-3|TRBJ1-5|TRBD1|few
CASSHAFRQGWHF
TGTGCCAGCTCACACGCCTTTCGACAGGGTTGGCATTTT
>TRBV3-1|TRBJ2-3|-|medium-sized
CASSQGRVDTQYF
TGTGCCAGCAGCCAAGGTCGGGTTGATACGCAGTATTTT
>TRBV6-5|TRBJ1-5|-|-
CASSYRVSDQPQHF
TGTGCCAGCAGTTACAGGGTGTCCGATCAGCCCCAGCATTTT
>TRBV20-1|TRBJ2-4|-|many
CSARWGVAKNIQYF
TGCAGTGCTAGGTGGGGGGTAGCCAAAAACATTCAGTACTTC
>TRBV20-1|TRBJ1-2|-|-
CSARDSYGYTF
TGCAGTGCTAGAGACAGCTATGGCTACACCTTC
>TRBV2|TRBJ2-7|-|few
CASSPPQKAPNEQYF
TGTGCCAGCAGTCCCCCCCAGAAGGCCCCTAACGAGCAGTACTTC
>TRBV28|TRBJ2-6|-|few
CSSSLSPGANVLTF
TGTTCCAGCAGTCTCTCCCCTGGGGCCAACGTCCTGACTTTC
>TRBV9|TRBJ2-1|TRBD1|medium-sized
CASSVTGGWSSYNEQFF
TGTGCCAGCAGCGTAACAGGGGGTTGGAGTTCCTACAATGAGCAGTTCTTC
>TRBV20-1|TRBJ1-1|-|many
CSADRVSTEAFF
TGCAGTGCCGACCGGGTGTCCACTGAAGCTTTCTTT
>TRBV28|TRBJ2-6|-|medium-sized
CASRRVTSGANVLTF
TGTGCCAGCAGAAGAGTTACCTCTGGGGCCAACGTCCTGACTTTC
>TRBV6-2/TRBV6-3|TRBJ1-2|-|few
CASSPAGAIINYGYTF
TGTGCCAGCAGCCCCGCTGGGGCGATTATTAACTATGGCTACACCTTC
>TRBV7-9|TRBJ2-1|-|-
CATAGLSDNEQFF
TGTGCCACCGCTGGACTATCGGACAATGAGCAGTTCTTC
>TRBV28|TRBJ2-7|TRBD1|large
CASRRTGGSYEQYF
TGTGCCAGCCGTAGGACAGGGGGGTCCTACGAGCAGTACTTC
>TRBV6-1|TRBJ1-6|TRBD1|-
CASSEGQWASPLHF
TGTGCCAGCAGTGAGGGACAGTGGGCTTCACCCCTCCACTTT
>TRBV4-1|TRBJ2-7|-|many
CASSQGYTFSYEQYF
TGCGCCAGCAGCCAAGGTTACACCTTCTCCTACGAGCAGTACTTC
>TRBV6-1|TRBJ2-7|-|medium-sized
CASDSGFYEQYF
TGTGCCAGCGACTCGGGGTTTTACGAGCAGTACTTC
>TRBV20-1|TRBJ2-3|TRBD2|-
CSGRAGGNTDTQYF
TGCAGTGGGCGGGCGGGAGGTAACACAGATACGCAGTATTTT
>TRBV19|TRBJ1-4|-|many
CASSMTSLRGGKLFF
TGTGCCAGTAGTATGACCTCGCTTCGGGGCGGAAAACTGTTTTTT
>TRBV9|TRBJ1-2|-|-
CASSVDPFRDDYGYTF
TGTGCCAGCAGCGTAGACCCATTTCGGGACGACTATGGCTACACCTTC
>TRBV6-6|TRBJ2-1|TRBD2|-
CASRVGTSGGIYNEQFF
TGTGCCAGCAGGGTCGGGACTAGCGGGGGGATATACAATGAGCAGTTCTTC
>TRBV5-1|TRBJ2-1|TRBD1|-
CASSLGQGYNEQFF
TGCGCCAGCAGCTTAGGACAGGGATACAATGAGCAGTTCTTC
>TRBV27|TRBJ2-1|-|-
CASSLSGSNEHFF
TGTGCCAGCAGTTTATCTGGATCAAATGAGCATTTCTTC
>TRBV6-9|TRBJ2-7|TRBD2|-
CASSSRGLAGGRSYEQYF
TGTGCCAGCAGTTCCCGGGGACTAGCGGGAGGGCGCTCCTACGAGCAGTACTTC
>TRBV24-1|TRBJ2-1|-|medium-sized
CATSDWLVTRGQFF
TGTGCCACCAGTGATTGGCTAGTCACCCGGGGGCAGTTCTTC
>TRBV11-3|TRBJ1-2|TRBD1|-
CASSLEGRQGNYGYTF
TGTGCCAGCAGCTTAGAGGGGCGACAGGGGAACTATGGCTACACCTTC
>TRBV20-1|TRBJ1-3|-|once
CSARDWSNTIYF
TGCAGTGCTAGAGATTGGTCAAACACCATATATTTT
>TRBV27|TRBJ2-7|-|-
CASSYQGKAYEQYF
TGTGCCAGCAGTTATCAGGGGAAAGCCTACGAGCAGTACTTC